A single sample is the source of the 4 T cell receptor beta chains below, sequenced in a study of monozygotic twins with inflammatory bowel disease. TCRdb reworked the 5' RACE reads into one entry per CDR3 protein, no DNA. This table holds approximately 160,000 distinct CDR3 sequences. Sequencing used blood. The receptor set was obtained from a human donor with ulcerative colitis or Crohn's disease, or a healthy co-twin of an affected twin (not recorded which).

V and J are TRBV5-6 and TRBJ2-5. The CDR3 loop spans 15 amino acids. Germline-derived CDR1 and CDR2 are SGHDT and YYEEEE. The CDR3 is CASSLVRSEWDDQYF.

The chain has TRBV5-1 and TRBJ2-7. Germline loops: CDR1 SGHRS, CDR2 YFSETQ. This CDR3 is 14 amino acids long. CDR3 loop: CASSFRGDSYEQYF.

The chain uses TRBV6-5 and TRBJ1-1. Germline-derived CDR1 and CDR2 are MNHEY and SVGAGI. The CDR3 runs 12 residues. The CDR3 sequence is CASFRKNTEAFF.

The chain joins TRBV19 to TRBJ2-6; as DNA is missing, the TRBD1 call by TCRdb cannot be tested. Looked up from germline, CDR1 is LNHDA and CDR2 is SQIVND (reference sequence). The CDR3 consists of 15 residues. Here the CDR3 reads CASSTTRQGGNVLTF.